These 21 T cell receptor beta chains were sequenced from one sample in a study of CD8+CD57+ T cells in acquired aplastic anemia. TCR beta VDJ and CDR3 were profiled, and genomic DNA was the template. TCRdb processed the reads anew with MiXCR; each CDR3 protein has one entry. The table lists 250,000 to 300,000 distinct CDR3 sequences, 56% of them singletons. Sequenced: sorted CD4+, CD8+, or CD8+CD57+ T cells (not recorded which) from PBMCs. The receptors here all came from a human donor with severe aplastic anemia or a healthy control (not recorded which).

The chain carries TRBV24-1 and TRBJ2-7; D is possibly TRBD1 (6 bases). The CDR3 consists of 18 residues. Germline V lookup: CDR1 KGHDR, CDR2 SFDVKD. V was pared by 2 bases and J by 4 bases, with 23 bases between. The CDR3 loop is CATSDSTPDRKGMYEQYF. Written as DNA, the CDR3 is TGTGCCACCAGTGATTCAACTCCGGACAGAAAGGGGATGTACGAGCAGTACTTC.

J is TRBJ2-1 and V is TRBV5-1, with TRBD1 as a possible D gene (5 bases). The germline CDR1 and CDR2 sequences are SGHRS and YFSETQ. V was trimmed by 3 bases and J by 5 bases, leaving 15 bases between them. The CDR3 loop spans 15 amino acids. The CDR3 DNA reads as TGCGCCAGCAGCTCGACGCAGGGCCCCCACAATGAGCAGTTCTTC. Translating it yields CASSSTQGPHNEQFF.

Only a few counts were recorded for this clonotype. The chain has TRBV4-1 and TRBJ2-7, with no clear D. V was clipped by 0 bases and J by 6 bases, with 15 bases between them. The CDR3 is made up of 15 amino acids. Germline V gene sequence: CDR1 MGHRA, CDR2 YSYEKL. The CDR3 loop reads CASSQDWMSVGEQYF. In DNA, the CDR3 is TGCGCCAGCAGCCAAGATTGGATGTCAGTGGGCGAGCAGTACTTC.

The chain has TRBV15 and TRBJ2-1; 9 bases are a match to TRBD2. Germline loops: CDR1 LNHNV, CDR2 YYDKDF (reference sequence). The ends lost 3 bases at V and 8 bases at J; junction bases unmatched: 8. CDR3 length: 15 amino acids. In nucleotides, the CDR3 is TGTGCCACCAGCAGGGGCGGGAGGGCCATCGATGAGCAGTTCTTC. Translated: CATSRGGRAIDEQFF.

The gene calls are TRBV2 and TRBJ2-7, with no clear D. The CDR3 runs to 13 residues. Germline CDR1 is SNHLY and CDR2 is FYNNEI. Trimming took 4 bases from V and 5 from J, leaving 12 bases between them. The CDR3 reads CASSARVADEQYF. In nucleotides, the CDR3 is TGTGCCAGCAGTGCAAGAGTGGCGGACGAGCAGTACTTC.

This chain connects TRBV5-1 to TRBJ1-5; tentatively, D is TRBD1 (5 bases). The V end was cut by 0 bases, the J end by 2 bases, with 9 bases between. CDR1 and CDR2 from the germline V gene are SGHRS and YFSETQ. CDR3 length equals 15 residues. CDR3 sequence: CASSLGQSGNQPQHF. The DNA of the CDR3 is TGCGCCAGCAGCTTGGGACAGTCAGGCAATCAGCCCCAGCATTTT.

Regarding this clonotype: A read error may account for a junction end that differs from germline. This chain joins TRBV2 and TRBJ2-3; 7 nucleotides align to TRBD2. The CDR3 is made up of 16 amino acids. CDR1 and CDR2 from the germline V gene are SNHLY and FYNNEI. The CDR3 is CASSEARGTSTDTQYF. The CDR3 coding sequence is TGTGCCAGCAGCGAAGCGCGGGGGACTAGCACAGATACGCAGTATTTT. The full variable domain, with the rest looked up from reference TRBV2 and TRBJ2-3, is EPEVTQTPSHQVTQMGQEVILRCVPISNHLYFYWYRQILGQKVEFLVSFYNNEISEKSEIFDDQFSVERPDGSNFTLKIRSTKLEDSAMYFCASSEARGTSTDTQYFGPGTRLTVL.

The gene calls are TRBV20-1 and TRBJ2-7; D unresolved. V was clipped by 4 bases and J by 9 bases, with 10 bases between them. Germline lookup yields CDR1 DFQATT and CDR2 SNEGSKA (reference sequence). The CDR3 length is 10 residues. The CDR3 DNA is TGCAGTGCTACCCAAATAGGGCAGTACTTC. Its protein product is CSATQIGQYF.

This clonotype was observed a handful of times. V gene TRBV20-1 combines with J gene TRBJ2-2; the match to TRBD2 covers 12 bases. This CDR3 region has 14 residues. The V segment lost 4 bases and the J segment 5 bases; nucleotides outside the gene matches: 2. CDR1 and CDR2 (germline): DFQATT, SNEGSKA (reference sequence). The CDR3 protein is CSATLAGGTGELFF. In DNA form, the CDR3 reads TGCAGTGCTACCCTAGCGGGAGGGACCGGGGAGCTGTTTTTT.

The rearrangement joins TRBV7-6 to TRBJ1-6; TRBD1 agrees at 10 bases. CDR3 length equals 15 residues. Germline V lookup: CDR1 SGHVS, CDR2 FNYEAQ. The V gene end was trimmed by 5 bases and the J gene end by 8 bases; junction bases not matched to a gene: 6. CDR3 region: CASSPGTGEDSPLHF. The CDR3 bases are TGTGCCAGCAGCCCCGGGACAGGGGAGGATTCACCCCTCCACTTT.

This clonotype was counted between two and nine times. V usage is TRBV24-1 and J usage is TRBJ2-5; 9 bases map to TRBD2. Germline-derived CDR1 and CDR2 are KGHDR and SFDVKD. The CDR3 loop spans 16 amino acids. With 9 bases clipped from V and 1 base from J, the junction kept 11 bases outside the gene matches. The CDR3 here is CATQGGQRGAQETQYF. The CDR3 DNA is TGTGCCACCCAGGGTGGTCAGCGGGGGGCCCAAGAGACCCAGTACTTC.

This clonotype was seen only once. In DNA form, the CDR3 reads TGTGCCACCAGTGACCCCGGGACCGAAAACTACAATGAGCAGTTCTTC. Translated: CATSDPGTENYNEQFF. The chain uses TRBV24-1 and TRBJ2-1, with D perhaps being TRBD1 or TRBD2 (5 bases each). The CDR3 has 16 residues. The germline V and J ends were trimmed by 4 bases and 3 bases, with 15 bases remaining between them. CDR1 and CDR2 (germline): KGHDR, SFDVKD.

For the CDR3, the DNA is TGTGCCAGTAGTATTGAGGGTGAACAGCCCCAGCATTTT. Translated: CASSIEGEQPQHF. The chain has TRBV19 and TRBJ1-5, with D hard to call. CDR3 length equals 13 residues. Trimming stripped 3 bases from V and 7 bases from J, with 10 bases between. Germline V gene lookup returns CDR1 LNHDA and CDR2 SQIVND (reference sequence).

The chain employs TRBV24-1 and TRBJ1-1; D is ambiguous. Germline V CDR1 and CDR2: KGHDR, SFDVKD. This CDR3 has 15 residues. V gave up 3 bases and J gave up 3 bases, with 13 bases separating them. The CDR3 here is CATSDPRLEDTEAFF. Written as DNA, the CDR3 is TGTGCCACCAGTGATCCAAGGTTGGAAGACACTGAAGCTTTCTTT.

This clonotype was seen only a few times. The chain has TRBV19 and TRBJ1-2, with TRBD1 matching 9 bases. This CDR3 has 13 residues. Trimming at V came to 5 bases and at J to 7 bases, leaving 5 bases not matched to a gene. Germline V gives CDR1 LNHDA, CDR2 SQIVND (reference sequence). This CDR3 reads CASSGTGLGGYTF. The DNA for the CDR3 is TGTGCCAGTAGTGGGACAGGGCTGGGTGGCTACACCTTC.

This chain joins TRBV20-1 and TRBJ1-5, with 8 bases that match TRBD1. Germline CDR1 is DFQATT and CDR2 is SNEGSKA (reference sequence). The CDR3 has 13 residues. The trim removed 2 bases at V and 10 bases at J, leaving 7 bases unmatched. In DNA form, the CDR3 reads TGCAGTGCTAGACATACTACAGGGGGACCCCAGCATTTT. This gives the protein CSARHTTGGPQHF.

The chain carries TRBV2 and TRBJ2-3; TRBD2 aligns across 8 bases. CDR1 and CDR2 (germline): SNHLY, FYNNEI. There are 12 residues in the CDR3. Germline trimming cut 7 bases from V and 5 bases from J; bases unmatched to any gene: 2. The CDR3 protein is CASKREGDTQYF. Written as DNA, the CDR3 is TGTGCCAGCAAACGGGAGGGAGATACGCAGTATTTT.

This clonotype was counted a few times. The V and J genes are TRBV24-1 and TRBJ2-7; 8 bases are a match to TRBD1. This CDR3 is built from 15 residues. The germline CDR1 and CDR2 sequences are KGHDR and SFDVKD. Trimming cost V 5 bases and J 5 bases; bases outside gene matches: 10. In DNA, the CDR3 is TGTGCCACCAGTGGGGAGACAGGGGCCCTTAACGAGCAGTACTTC. Protein: CATSGETGALNEQYF.

The CDR3, as DNA: TGCAGTGCTAACAGGGGATCGTACAATGAGCAGTTCTTC. Protein: CSANRGSYNEQFF. V gene TRBV20-1 combines with J gene TRBJ2-1; 7 bases are shared with TRBD1. V dropped 4 bases and J dropped 4; count of bases not matched to a gene: 4. In germline, CDR1 is DFQATT, CDR2 SNEGSKA (reference sequence). The CDR3 runs to 13 residues.

The chain links TRBV5-1 to TRBJ2-3; 8 bases fit TRBD1. Germline V lookup: CDR1 SGHRS, CDR2 YFSETQ. The CDR3 length is 15 residues. V shed 0 bases, J shed 4 bases, and the junction held 4 bases outside the gene matches. CDR3 in amino acids: CASSLEGQAADTQYF. The CDR3, as DNA: TGCGCCAGCAGCTTGGAGGGACAGGCCGCAGATACGCAGTATTTT. The variable domain in full, with the rest retrieved from reference TRBV5-1 and TRBJ2-3, is KAGVTQTPRYLIKTRGQQVTLSCSPISGHRSVSWYQQTPGQGLQFLFEYFSETQRNKGNFPGRFSGRQFSNSRSEMNVSTLELGDSALYLCASSLEGQAADTQYFGPGTRLTVL.

This clonotype was recorded once. The chain combines TRBV19 with TRBJ2-7; 9 bases are shared with TRBD1. V shed 5 bases and J 2 bases; nucleotides not matched to a gene: 7. Germline V lookup: CDR1 LNHDA, CDR2 SQIVND (reference sequence). The CDR3 sequence is 15 residues long. This CDR3 is CASSAQDRGTYEQYF. As DNA, the CDR3 is TGTGCCAGTAGTGCCCAGGACAGGGGAACCTACGAGCAGTACTTC.